This is a list of T cell receptor beta chains from one sample in a study of post-analysis software for immune sequencing data. TCRdb analysed the PCR reads with MiXCR anew, one entry per CDR3 protein. The top ten hold about 1.5% of the sample, which has roughly 620,000 distinct CDR3 sequences, about 40% seen once. The sequenced sample consisted of blood. Receptor source: a girl aged 5 to 17 with multiple sclerosis. CDR3s include the opening cysteine and the closing phenylalanine or tryptophan. The D gene is left open where the match is weak. Only some rows state a clone size, as once, few, many or a class for expanded clones.

D gene: TRBD2; clone size: NA; J gene: TRBJ2-1; V gene: TRBV29-1; CDR3 protein: CSVEDWVGTSGNGQFF; CDR3 DNA: TGCAGCGTTGAAGATTGGGTTGGGACTAGTGGGAATGGGCAGTTCTTC
D gene: NA; clone size: NA; J gene: TRBJ2-5; V gene: TRBV6-6; CDR3 protein: CASKMAGQETQYF; CDR3 DNA: TGTGCCAGCAAAATGGCGGGACAAGAGACCCAGTACTTC
D gene: NA; clone size: NA; J gene: TRBJ2-4; V gene: TRBV29-1; CDR3 protein: CSVGYQGQNIQYF; CDR3 DNA: TGCAGCGTTGGCTACCAGGGGCAAAACATTCAGTACTTC
D gene: NA; clone size: NA; J gene: TRBJ2-3; V gene: TRBV20-1; CDR3 protein: CSANKATDTQYF; CDR3 DNA: TGCAGTGCCAACAAAGCCACAGATACGCAGTATTTT
D gene: NA; clone size: NA; J gene: TRBJ2-3; V gene: TRBV20-1; CDR3 protein: CSVVPGGGADTQYF; CDR3 DNA: TGCAGTGTAGTCCCAGGCGGGGGCGCAGATACGCAGTATTTT
D gene: TRBD1; clone size: NA; J gene: TRBJ2-7; V gene: TRBV5-1; CDR3 protein: CASSQGTANSYEQYF; CDR3 DNA: TGCGCCAGCAGCCAAGGGACAGCGAACTCCTACGAGCAGTACTTC
D gene: TRBD1; clone size: few; J gene: TRBJ1-5; V gene: TRBV2; CDR3 protein: CATSGEGGRQPQHF; CDR3 DNA: TGTGCCACCTCTGGAGAAGGGGGCCGGCAGCCCCAGCATTTT
D gene: NA; clone size: few; J gene: TRBJ2-3; V gene: TRBV5-6; CDR3 protein: CASNDGLGPSTDTQYF; CDR3 DNA: TGTGCCAGCAACGATGGGTTGGGACCTAGCACAGATACGCAGTATTTT
D gene: TRBD2; clone size: NA; J gene: TRBJ2-1; V gene: TRBV6-5; CDR3 protein: CASSNLAGVSYNEQFF; CDR3 DNA: TGTGCCAGCAGTAACCTAGCGGGAGTATCTTACAATGAGCAGTTCTTC
D gene: TRBD2; clone size: NA; J gene: TRBJ2-3; V gene: TRBV10-3; CDR3 protein: CAISRLAETSTDTQYF; CDR3 DNA: TGTGCCATCAGCCGACTAGCGGAGACTAGCACAGATACGCAGTATTTT
D gene: NA; clone size: NA; J gene: TRBJ2-7; V gene: TRBV6-6; CDR3 protein: CASSYGLYEQYF; CDR3 DNA: TGTGCCAGCAGTTACGGACTCTACGAGCAGTACTTC
D gene: TRBD1; clone size: NA; J gene: TRBJ2-2; V gene: TRBV12-3/TRBV12-4; CDR3 protein: CASNGPTGRNTGELFF; CDR3 DNA: TGTGCGAGCAATGGCCCGACAGGGAGGAACACCGGGGAGCTGTTTTTT
D gene: TRBD2; clone size: NA; J gene: TRBJ2-3; V gene: TRBV27; CDR3 protein: CASSLWTSGPIRNRGTQYF; CDR3 DNA: TGTGCCAGCAGTCTTTGGACTAGCGGACCCATCCGTAATCGCGGTACGCAGTATTTT
D gene: NA; clone size: few; J gene: TRBJ1-1; V gene: TRBV3-1; CDR3 protein: CASSQDFGVRIVGTEAFF; CDR3 DNA: TGTGCCAGCAGCCAAGATTTTGGGGTCCGAATAGTTGGCACTGAAGCTTTCTTT
D gene: TRBD1; clone size: few; J gene: TRBJ1-5; V gene: TRBV4-1; CDR3 protein: CASSQRDRSNQPQHF; CDR3 DNA: TGCGCCAGCAGCCAGAGGGACAGGAGCAATCAGCCCCAGCATTTT
D gene: NA; clone size: NA; J gene: TRBJ2-1; V gene: TRBV12-3/TRBV12-4; CDR3 protein: CASSFPLSSYNEQFF; CDR3 DNA: TGTGCCAGCAGTTTTCCCTTGAGCTCCTACAATGAGCAGTTCTTC
D gene: TRBD1; clone size: few; J gene: TRBJ2-7; V gene: TRBV10-3; CDR3 protein: CAIKGGQGGEQYF; CDR3 DNA: TGTGCCATCAAGGGCGGACAGGGTGGCGAGCAGTACTTC
D gene: NA; clone size: once; J gene: TRBJ1-3; V gene: TRBV20-1; CDR3 protein: CSARVSGPNSGNTIYF; CDR3 DNA: TGCAGTGCTAGAGTATCCGGACCCAACTCTGGAAACACCATATATTTT
D gene: NA; clone size: NA; J gene: TRBJ2-7; V gene: TRBV28; CDR3 protein: CASTRGYRPYEQYF; CDR3 DNA: TGTGCCAGCACCAGAGGCTACAGGCCCTACGAGCAGTACTTC
D gene: TRBD1; clone size: NA; J gene: TRBJ2-2; V gene: TRBV6-5; CDR3 protein: CASSYSGTVNTGELFF; CDR3 DNA: TGTGCCAGCAGTTATTCCGGGACAGTAAACACCGGGGAGCTGTTTTTT
D gene: TRBD1; clone size: NA; J gene: TRBJ1-1; V gene: TRBV7-9; CDR3 protein: CASSARGGPEAFF; CDR3 DNA: TGTGCCAGCAGCGCCAGGGGGGGCCCTGAAGCTTTCTTT
D gene: NA; clone size: few; J gene: TRBJ2-3; V gene: TRBV9; CDR3 protein: CASSVSPGSGFTDTQYF; CDR3 DNA: TGTGCCAGCAGCGTCTCCCCAGGGAGCGGGTTCACAGATACGCAGTATTTT
D gene: TRBD2; clone size: NA; J gene: TRBJ2-7; V gene: TRBV29-1; CDR3 protein: CSVVRGDGSYGEQYF; CDR3 DNA: TGCAGCGTTGTCCGGGGGGACGGATCCTATGGCGAGCAGTACTTC
D gene: TRBD2; clone size: NA; J gene: TRBJ2-3; V gene: TRBV20-1; CDR3 protein: CSAPTSGGAADTQYF; CDR3 DNA: TGCAGTGCTCCGACTAGCGGGGGGGCTGCAGATACGCAGTATTTT
D gene: NA; clone size: NA; J gene: TRBJ2-7; V gene: TRBV4-2; CDR3 protein: CASSPEGGTSNEQYF; CDR3 DNA: TGTGCCAGCAGCCCCGAAGGAGGGACCTCCAACGAGCAGTACTTC
D gene: NA; clone size: NA; J gene: TRBJ2-7; V gene: TRBV11-3; CDR3 protein: CASRHQGYEQYF; CDR3 DNA: TGTGCCAGCAGACATCAGGGATACGAGCAGTACTTC
D gene: TRBD2; clone size: NA; J gene: TRBJ2-5; V gene: TRBV25-1; CDR3 protein: CASPKTSGQETQYF; CDR3 DNA: TGTGCCAGCCCCAAGACTAGCGGGCAAGAGACCCAGTACTTC
D gene: NA; clone size: NA; J gene: TRBJ1-5; V gene: TRBV18; CDR3 protein: CASSTQSNQPQHF; CDR3 DNA: TGTGCCAGCTCAACGCAGAGTAATCAGCCCCAGCATTTT
D gene: NA; clone size: NA; J gene: TRBJ2-5; V gene: TRBV7-9; CDR3 protein: CASSLAAAQETQYF; CDR3 DNA: TGTGCCAGCAGCTTAGCGGCAGCCCAAGAGACCCAGTACTTC
D gene: TRBD1; clone size: few; J gene: TRBJ2-3; V gene: TRBV10-3; CDR3 protein: CAISPGQGSSTDTQYF; CDR3 DNA: TGTGCCATTTCTCCGGGACAGGGTTCTAGCACAGATACGCAGTATTTT
D gene: TRBD2; clone size: few; J gene: TRBJ2-1; V gene: TRBV6-5; CDR3 protein: CASSYAGEPYNEQFF; CDR3 DNA: TGTGCCAGCAGTTATGCGGGGGAACCCTACAATGAGCAGTTCTTC
D gene: NA; clone size: NA; J gene: TRBJ1-1; V gene: TRBV11-3; CDR3 protein: CASSWSLDTEAFF; CDR3 DNA: TGTGCCAGCAGCTGGAGCTTGGACACTGAAGCTTTCTTT
D gene: NA; clone size: NA; J gene: TRBJ2-7; V gene: TRBV5-1; CDR3 protein: CASSSPDQGDFEQYF; CDR3 DNA: TGCGCCAGCAGCTCCCCGGATCAGGGCGATTTCGAGCAGTACTTC
D gene: TRBD2; clone size: NA; J gene: TRBJ2-3; V gene: TRBV5-6; CDR3 protein: CASSLVLAGAPTDTQYF; CDR3 DNA: TGTGCCAGCAGCTTGGTTTTAGCGGGAGCCCCCACAGATACGCAGTATTTT
D gene: NA; clone size: NA; J gene: TRBJ2-1; V gene: TRBV5-1; CDR3 protein: CASSLAVRSLGEQFF; CDR3 DNA: TGCGCCAGCAGCTTGGCCGTCCGATCGTTAGGTGAGCAGTTCTTC
D gene: TRBD2; clone size: NA; J gene: TRBJ2-4; V gene: TRBV5-6; CDR3 protein: CASSSSGGAKNIRYF; CDR3 DNA: TGTGCCAGCAGCTCATCCGGGGGGGCCAAAAACATTCGGTACTTC
D gene: TRBD1; clone size: NA; J gene: TRBJ2-1; V gene: TRBV6-1; CDR3 protein: CASRERQGYNEQFF; CDR3 DNA: TGTGCCAGCAGGGAAAGACAGGGGTACAATGAGCAGTTCTTC
D gene: NA; clone size: NA; J gene: TRBJ2-3; V gene: TRBV29-1; CDR3 protein: CSVEGRRTDTQYF; CDR3 DNA: TGCAGCGTTGAAGGCCGGCGAACGGATACGCAGTATTTT
D gene: NA; clone size: NA; J gene: TRBJ2-3; V gene: TRBV7-7; CDR3 protein: CASSATGTLTDTQYF; CDR3 DNA: TGTGCTAGCAGCGCAACCGGGACTCTCACAGATACGCAGTATTTT
D gene: TRBD2; clone size: NA; J gene: TRBJ2-1; V gene: TRBV9; CDR3 protein: CASSQIRGGEQFF; CDR3 DNA: TGTGCCAGCAGCCAAATCCGGGGGGGAGAGCAGTTCTTC
D gene: TRBD1; clone size: few; J gene: TRBJ2-7; V gene: TRBV6-1; CDR3 protein: CASSGLRTGRISYEQYF; CDR3 DNA: TGTGCCAGCAGCGGCCTTCGGACAGGGCGGATCTCCTACGAGCAGTACTTC
D gene: TRBD2; clone size: NA; J gene: TRBJ2-2; V gene: TRBV29-1; CDR3 protein: CSVEGLAENTGELFF; CDR3 DNA: TGCAGCGTTGAGGGACTAGCGGAAAACACCGGGGAGCTGTTTTTT
D gene: TRBD2; clone size: NA; J gene: TRBJ2-7; V gene: TRBV20-1; CDR3 protein: CSASSGTSGTYEQYF; CDR3 DNA: TGCAGTGCTTCGTCCGGGACTAGCGGGACCTACGAGCAGTACTTC
D gene: NA; clone size: few; J gene: TRBJ2-5; V gene: TRBV5-1; CDR3 protein: CASSLLTRQGQETQYF; CDR3 DNA: TGCGCCAGCAGCTTGCTAACCCGGCAGGGCCAAGAGACCCAGTACTTC
D gene: NA; clone size: NA; J gene: TRBJ2-7; V gene: TRBV6-1; CDR3 protein: CASSEIRVNHEQYF; CDR3 DNA: TGTGCCAGCAGTGAAATCAGGGTTAACCACGAGCAGTACTTC
D gene: NA; clone size: NA; J gene: TRBJ2-7; V gene: TRBV3-1; CDR3 protein: CASSQTSYEQYF; CDR3 DNA: TGTGCCAGCAGCCAGACCTCCTACGAGCAGTACTTC
D gene: NA; clone size: NA; J gene: TRBJ1-5; V gene: TRBV7-2; CDR3 protein: CASASPYPEGNQPQHF; CDR3 DNA: TGTGCCAGCGCATCCCCCTACCCGGAGGGGAATCAGCCCCAGCATTTT
D gene: NA; clone size: once; J gene: TRBJ2-7; V gene: TRBV6-5; CDR3 protein: CASSDGFSGLAYEQYF; CDR3 DNA: TGTGCCAGCAGCGACGGTTTCTCGGGACTCGCCTACGAGCAGTACTTC
D gene: TRBD1; clone size: NA; J gene: TRBJ2-1; V gene: TRBV4-1; CDR3 protein: CASSPFGQVDEQFF; CDR3 DNA: TGCGCCAGCAGCCCATTTGGACAGGTCGATGAGCAGTTCTTC
D gene: NA; clone size: few; J gene: TRBJ2-7; V gene: TRBV10-3; CDR3 protein: CAISERGYASSYEQYF; CDR3 DNA: TGTGCCATCAGTGAGCGGGGCTACGCTAGCTCCTACGAGCAGTACTTC
D gene: NA; clone size: NA; J gene: TRBJ2-5; V gene: TRBV6-5; CDR3 protein: CASSYILAGQETQYF; CDR3 DNA: TGTGCCAGCAGTTACATTCTGGCGGGCCAAGAGACCCAGTACTTC
D gene: NA; clone size: NA; J gene: TRBJ1-4; V gene: TRBV12-3/TRBV12-4; CDR3 protein: CASSSAHEQYFGRADEKLFF; CDR3 DNA: NA
D gene: TRBD2; clone size: few; J gene: TRBJ2-1; V gene: TRBV2; CDR3 protein: CASRTSGGRYEQFF; CDR3 DNA: TGTGCCAGCAGGACTAGCGGGGGGAGGTATGAGCAGTTCTTC